Listed here are 21 T cell receptor beta chains from one sample, sequenced in a study of blood T cell repertoires in COVID-19. Generated by immunoSEQ multiplex PCR, the TCRdb table keeps only in-frame clones and is missing some. The table records over 85,000 clones, around four fifths of them present only once. The sample was peripheral blood. These receptors were obtained from a man in his sixties with active or convalescent COVID-19.

The J gene is TRBJ2-1, the V gene TRBV4-1, with 12 bases aligning to TRBD2. There are 16 residues in the CDR3. Per germline, CDR1 MGHRA and CDR2 YSYEKL. J gave up 5 bases and V 2 bases, and 4 bases lay outside the gene matches. The CDR3 loop is CASSQPGLAGNNEQFF. CDR3 DNA: TGCGCCAGCAGCCAACCGGGACTAGCGGGTAACAATGAGCAGTTCTTC.

The chain links TRBV6-5 to TRBJ2-1; D is unresolved. Trimming pared 8 bases from V and 0 bases from J, leaving 11 bases between. This CDR3 contains 14 residues. Germline V gene data show CDR1 as MNHEY and CDR2 as SVGAGI. CDR3 nucleotide sequence: TGTGCCAGCCGGCGTCCTAGCTCCTACAATGAGCAGTTCTTC. Translation: CASRRPSSYNEQFF.

This chain connects TRBV18 to TRBJ1-2; 7 bases line up with TRBD1. The CDR3 loop spans 14 amino acids. The V and J ends lost 2 bases and 6 bases, in that order; junction bases with no gene match: 6. The germline V gene encodes CDR1 KGHSH and CDR2 LQKENI. This CDR3 is CASSPRTGADGYTF. CDR3 nucleotides: TGTGCCAGCTCACCAAGAACAGGGGCGGATGGCTACACCTTC.

The CDR3 reads CASSVRSLAKNIQYF. CDR3 nucleotides: TGTGCCAGCAGCGTACGGTCTCTAGCCAAAAACATTCAGTACTTC. The chain uses TRBV21-1 and TRBJ2-4; whether TRBD2, the table's D call, matches the DNA was not checked. TRBV21-1 represents a pseudogene. CDR3 length: 15 residues.

CDR3 nucleotides: TGTGCCAGCAGTTTCAGGGGCAGGGGAACTGAAGCTTTCTTT. Protein product: CASSFRGRGTEAFF. The V gene is TRBV27, the J gene TRBJ1-1; weak D call: TRBD1 (6 bases). Germline V CDR1 and CDR2: MNHEY, SMNVEV (reference sequence). V lost 3 bases to trimming and J lost 5 bases, with 13 bases between them. The CDR3 has 14 amino acids.

The V and J genes are TRBV28 and TRBJ1-4; 8 nucleotides match TRBD1. The trim removed 4 bases at V and 7 bases at J, leaving 8 bases unmatched. This CDR3 comprises 15 residues. CDR1 is MDHEN, CDR2 SYDVKM, per germline. The CDR3 DNA follows: TGTGCCAGCAGTTCATCGACAGGGGAGCGTGAAAAACTGTTTTTT. The encoded protein is CASSSSTGEREKLFF.

This chain uses TRBV19 with TRBJ2-3; TRBD2 matches 11 bases. Germline loops: CDR1 LNHDA, CDR2 SQIVND (reference sequence). The CDR3 sequence is 15 residues long. V was clipped by 11 bases and J by 1 base; unmatched bases: 8. CDR3 nucleotides: TGTGCCGCATCAATAGCGGGAGGGGGCACAGATACGCAGTATTTT. It encodes CAASIAGGGTDTQYF. Based on the CDR3 plus reference TRBV19 and TRBJ2-3, the full variable domain is DGGITQSPKYLFRKEGQNVTLSCEQNLNHDAMYWYRQDPGQGLRLIYYSQIVNDFQKGDIAEGYSVSREKKESFPLTVTSAQKNPTAFYLCAASIAGGGTDTQYFGPGTRLTVL.

This clone was counted a few times. This chain joins TRBV6-4 and TRBJ2-1; 10 bases match TRBD2. The V gene end was trimmed by 5 bases and the J gene end by 8 bases; junction bases not matched to a gene: 6. The length of the CDR3 is 14 residues. Germline V gene data show CDR1 as MRHNA and CDR2 as SNTAGT. CDR3 sequence (DNA): TGTGCCAGCAGTTTCTCTAGCGGGAGCCATGAGCAGTTCTTC. This codes for CASSFSSGSHEQFF.

The V gene is TRBV4-3, the J gene TRBJ2-1, with a weak D call TRBD1 (5 bases). V was cut by 0 bases and J by 2 bases, with 8 bases left in between. The germline V gene encodes CDR1 LGHNA and CDR2 YSLEER. This CDR3 is 15 amino acids long. For the CDR3, the DNA is TGCGCCAGCAGCCAAGACAGGGCCACCTACAATGAGCAGTTCTTC. It yields the protein CASSQDRATYNEQFF.

The sample holds a few counts of this clone. The chain recombines TRBV9 with TRBJ1-6; D is unresolved. Germline V gives CDR1 SGDLS, CDR2 YYNGEE. V was pared by 4 bases and J by 8 bases, with 13 bases between. The CDR3 sequence is 14 residues long. The CDR3 sequence is CASSPTLADSPLHF. The DNA of the CDR3 is TGTGCCAGCAGCCCCACCCTCGCGGATTCACCCCTCCACTTT.

The rearrangement joins TRBV4-1 to TRBJ2-5, with 9 bases fitting TRBD1. V was clipped by 2 bases and J by 5 bases; unmatched bases: 9. The CDR3 has 16 residues. Germline assignment: CDR1 MGHRA and CDR2 YSYEKL. The CDR3 nucleotides are TGCGCCAGCAGCCAATCCGGGACAGGGAAAATGGAGACCCAGTACTTC. This sequence encodes CASSQSGTGKMETQYF.

The chain couples TRBV7-2 to TRBJ2-1, with D possibly TRBD1 on 6 matching bases. This CDR3 region has 13 residues. V dropped 4 bases and J dropped 7 bases, with 11 bases sitting between them. Germline V gene sequence: CDR1 SGHTA, CDR2 FQGNSA. CDR3 nucleotides: TGTGCCAGCAGCTCCCGCAGGGGAAATGAGCAGTTCTTC. This codes for CASSSRRGNEQFF.

The V call is TRBV14, the J call TRBJ2-5; TRBD2 agrees at 13 bases. Germline loops: CDR1 SGHDN, CDR2 FVKESK. The CDR3 totals 16 residues. The ends lost 1 base at V and 4 bases at J; junction bases unmatched: 3. The CDR3 sequence: CASSQGLAGGLETQYF. Written as DNA, the CDR3 is TGTGCCAGCAGCCAAGGACTAGCGGGAGGATTAGAGACCCAGTACTTC.

The gene calls are TRBV28 and TRBJ1-3, with a weak D call TRBD1 (6 bases). The CDR3 runs to 15 residues. The V gene's germline CDR1 is MDHEN and CDR2 SYDVKM. The V end lost 6 bases, the J end lost 2 bases, and 14 bases lay between the germline ends. DNA for the CDR3: TGTGCCAGCAGGACAGGAGTGGATCCTGGAAACACCATATATTTT. Translating gives CASRTGVDPGNTIYF.

This clone was observed once. V gene TRBV2 combines with J gene TRBJ2-3; TRBD2 matches 11 bases. This CDR3 contains 17 residues. V was pared by 2 bases and J by 0 bases, with 4 bases of the junction left unmatched. Germline V gene lookup returns CDR1 SNHLY and CDR2 FYNNEI. The CDR3 here is CASSELAGGFSTDTQYF. CDR3 in DNA: TGTGCCAGCAGTGAACTAGCGGGAGGATTTAGCACAGATACGCAGTATTTT.

The gene calls are TRBV30 and TRBJ1-6; TRBD1 is a possible D gene (6 bases). The germline gives CDR1 GTSNPN, CDR2 SVGIG (reference sequence). This CDR3 is built from 11 residues. Between the trimmed V and J ends, which lost 2 bases and 13 bases, there was a span of 9 bases. The CDR3 spells CAWSTGSPLHF. The CDR3, as DNA: TGTGCCTGGAGTACAGGGTCCCCCCTCCACTTT.

The chain has TRBV7-6 and TRBJ2-2; TRBD2 agrees at 14 bases. With 1 base clipped from V and 6 bases from J, the junction kept 10 bases outside the gene matches. The CDR3 loop spans 19 amino acids. Germline CDR1 and CDR2: SGHVS and FNYEAQ. The CDR3 is CASSLDTGTSGRGSGELFF. The CDR3 bases are TGTGCCAGCAGCTTAGACACGGGGACTAGCGGGAGAGGGTCCGGGGAGCTGTTTTTT. Full variable domain (rest looked up from reference TRBV7-6 and TRBJ2-2): GAGVSQSPRYKVTKRGQDVALRCDPISGHVSLYWYRQALGQGPEFLTYFNYEAQQDKSGLPNDRFSAERPEGSISTLTIQRTEQRDSAMYRCASSLDTGTSGRGSGELFFGEGSRLTVL.

This chain uses TRBV2 with TRBJ2-3; D is perhaps TRBD1 (6 bases). From germline, CDR1 is SNHLY and CDR2 FYNNEI. Between the trimmed V and J ends, which lost 5 bases and 1 base, there was a span of 13 bases. CDR3 length: 15 amino acids. The CDR3 reads CASSSQGPRTDTQYF. The CDR3 bases are TGTGCCAGCAGTTCACAGGGACCCCGCACAGATACGCAGTATTTT.

A single count supports this clone. This sequence joins TRBV7-7 and TRBJ1-5; D may be TRBD1 (5 bases). Germline CDR1 reads SSHAT; CDR2 reads FNYEAQ (reference sequence). Trimming removed 1 base at V and 0 bases at J, with 22 bases between. The length of the CDR3 is 20 residues. CDR3 amino acids: CASSLVGLSRGYFSNQPQHF. For the CDR3, the DNA is TGTGCCAGCAGCTTAGTAGGTCTTAGTAGGGGCTATTTTAGCAATCAGCCCCAGCATTTT. Drawing the rest from reference TRBV7-7 and TRBJ1-5, the complete variable domain is GAGVSQSPRYKVTKRGQDVTLRCDPISSHATLYWYQQALGQGPEFLTYFNYEAQPDKSGLPSDRFSAERPEGSISTLTIQRTEQRDSAMYRCASSLVGLSRGYFSNQPQHFGDGTRLSIL.

This clone has just a few counts. The V gene is TRBV5-6, the J gene TRBJ1-5, with 11 bases lining up with TRBD1. The CDR3 runs to 15 residues. Germline V gene data show CDR1 as SGHDT and CDR2 as YYEEEE. V shed 0 bases and J 7 bases; nucleotides not matched to a gene: 3. The CDR3 region has the DNA TGTGCCAGCAGCTTGGTAGGGACAGGGGGACAGCCCCAGCATTTT. This encodes CASSLVGTGGQPQHF.

The genes are TRBV7-3 and TRBJ2-7, with 7 bases fitting TRBD1. With V trimmed by 5 bases and J by 3 bases, 4 bases remained unmatched. Germline loops: CDR1 SGHTA, CDR2 FQGTGA. This CDR3 has 13 residues. This CDR3 is CASSLDRSYEQYF. In nucleotides, the CDR3 is TGTGCCAGCAGCCTGGACAGGAGCTACGAGCAGTACTTC.